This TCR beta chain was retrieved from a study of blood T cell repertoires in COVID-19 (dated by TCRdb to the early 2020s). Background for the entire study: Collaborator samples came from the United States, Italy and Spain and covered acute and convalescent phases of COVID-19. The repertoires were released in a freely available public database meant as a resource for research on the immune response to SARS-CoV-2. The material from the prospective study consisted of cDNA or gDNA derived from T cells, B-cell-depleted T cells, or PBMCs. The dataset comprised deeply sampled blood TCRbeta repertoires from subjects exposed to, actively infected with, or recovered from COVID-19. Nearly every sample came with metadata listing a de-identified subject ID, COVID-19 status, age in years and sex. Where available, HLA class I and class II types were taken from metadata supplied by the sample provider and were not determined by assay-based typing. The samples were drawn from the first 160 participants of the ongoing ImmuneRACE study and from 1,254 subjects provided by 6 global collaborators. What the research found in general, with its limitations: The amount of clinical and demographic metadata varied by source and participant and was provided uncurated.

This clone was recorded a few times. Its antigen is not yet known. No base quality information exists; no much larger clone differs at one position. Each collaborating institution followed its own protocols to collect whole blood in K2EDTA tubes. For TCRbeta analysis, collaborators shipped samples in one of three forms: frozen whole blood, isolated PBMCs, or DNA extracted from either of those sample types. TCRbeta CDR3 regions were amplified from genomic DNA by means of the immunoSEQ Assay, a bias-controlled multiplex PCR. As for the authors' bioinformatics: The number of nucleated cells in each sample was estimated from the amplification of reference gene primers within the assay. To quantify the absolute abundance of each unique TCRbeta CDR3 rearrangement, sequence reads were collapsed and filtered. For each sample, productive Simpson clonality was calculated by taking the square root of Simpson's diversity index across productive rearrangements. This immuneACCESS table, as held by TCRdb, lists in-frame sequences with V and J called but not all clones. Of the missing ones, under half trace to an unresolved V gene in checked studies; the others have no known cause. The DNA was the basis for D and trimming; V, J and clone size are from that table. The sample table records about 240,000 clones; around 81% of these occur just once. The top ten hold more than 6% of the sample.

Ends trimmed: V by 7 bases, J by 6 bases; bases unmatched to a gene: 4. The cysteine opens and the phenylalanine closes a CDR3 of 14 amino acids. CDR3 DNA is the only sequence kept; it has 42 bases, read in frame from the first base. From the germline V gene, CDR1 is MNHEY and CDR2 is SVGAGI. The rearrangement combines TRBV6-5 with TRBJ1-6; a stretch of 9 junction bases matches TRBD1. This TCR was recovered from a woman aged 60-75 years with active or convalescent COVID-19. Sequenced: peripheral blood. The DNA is TGTGCCAGCACCGGGACAGGGAGTAATTCACCCCTCCACTTT. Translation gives CASTGTGSNSPLHF.